A selection of T cell receptor beta chains follows, all from one sample in a study of esophageal squamous cell carcinoma under preoperative chemotherapy. One entry per CDR3 protein results from TCRdb running MiXCR on the PCR reads. The data contain some 16,000 distinct CDR3 sequences, 60% of them seen just once; the ten biggest clones take up around 53%. Sampling was performed from a patient given preoperative chemotherapy. These receptors all come from a human donor with esophageal squamous cell carcinoma. The donor label of this sample is uncertain. The CDR3 runs from the conserved cysteine through the conserved F or W. Fields, in order: D gene, clone size, CDR3 length, J gene, V gene, CDR3 DNA, CDR3 protein. D genes are given only for firm matches. Part of the rows lack a size; the others show once, few, many or a class for expanded clones.

TRBD2,.,14,TRBJ2-4,TRBV6-1,TGTGCCGGCTCGGGCGGGGGGGCCAAAGACACGCAGTACTTC,CAGSGGGAKDTQYF
.,.,15,TRBJ2-6,TRBV6-1,TGTGCCAGCAGTGTCCGGCCCCCTGGGTCCAACGTGCAGACTTTC,CASSVRPPGSNVQTF
.,.,15,TRBJ2-6,TRBV11-2,TGTGCCAGCAGCCCGTTGTGGCGACAGGCCAACGTCCTGACTTTC,CASSPLWRQANVLTF
.,.,13,TRBJ2-2,TRBV6-1,TGTGCCAGCAGTGAAGGGGTGATCGGGGAGCTGTTTTTT,CASSEGVIGELFF
.,.,15,TRBJ2-5,TRBV6-4,TGTGCCGGCAGTCTTGGGGGCGGGGCCCGAGAGACCCAGTACTTC,CAGSLGGGARETQYF
.,.,15,TRBJ1-5,TRBV7-2,TGTGCCAGCAGCCCCCGCCATCGGGCGGATCAGCCCCAGCATTTT,CASSPRHRADQPQHF
TRBD1,few,14,TRBJ2-7,TRBV6-4,TGTGCCAGCTGTAGGACAGGAGCCCTCTACGAGCAGTACTTC,CASCRTGALYEQYF
.,.,13,TRBJ2-3,TRBV12-5,TGTGCTAGTGGCCCTGGGGTAACAGATACGCAGTATTTT,CASGPGVTDTQYF
.,once,14,TRBJ2-3,TRBV6-1,TGTGCCAGCGGATCAGGGGACGGCAAAGATACGCAGTATTTT,CASGSGDGKDTQYF
.,.,14,TRBJ2-3,TRBV6-1,TGTGCCAGCAGCCAGGGACTCAACACCGGGGAGCAGTATTTT,CASSQGLNTGEQYF
.,.,18,TRBJ2-3,TRBV7-2,TGTGCCAGCAGCTTAGTTGGGACGGGCGGGTGCGGTAAAGATACGCAGTATTTT,CASSLVGTGGCGKDTQYF
TRBD2,.,16,TRBJ2-3,TRBV7-2,TGTGCCAGCAGCTTAATCTCGGGAGGCCTGACAGATACGCAGTATTTT,CASSLISGGLTDTQYF
.,.,14,TRBJ1-6,TRBV6-5,TGTGCCAGCGACGTTACTACGAGAAGTTCACCCCTCCACTTT,CASDVTTRSSPLHF
.,.,19,TRBJ2-1,TRBV6-5,TGTGCCAGCGGATACCCACAGGGCAGGTTATCTTTCCACAGCAATGAGCAGTTCTTC,CASGYPQGRLSFHSNEQFF
TRBD2,many,15,TRBJ2-1,TRBV7-9,TGTGCCAGCAGCTTGGGACTAGCGGGAGACAATGAGCAGTTCTTC,CASSLGLAGDNEQFF
.,few,13,TRBJ2-3,TRBV6-4,TGTGCCAGCTCACCTCAGGGGACAGATACGCAGTATTTT,CASSPQGTDTQYF
TRBD1,.,13,TRBJ2-7,TRBV12-3/TRBV12-4,TGTGCCAGCAGAACGGACAGGGACCACGAGCAGTACTTC,CASRTDRDHEQYF
TRBD1,few,12,TRBJ2-5,TRBV12-3/TRBV12-4,TGTGCCAGCAGTGGACAGGGGATTGGGCCTGTGTTC,CASSGQGIGPVF
.,.,14,TRBJ2-4,TRBV6-5,TGTGCCAGCAGTTACGTATGCGCCGAGAATATTCAGTACTTC,CASSYVCAENIQYF
.,.,14,TRBJ2-2,TRBV6-1,TGTGCCAGCAGTGAAGCGGCAGACACCGGGGAGCTGTTTTTT,CASSEAADTGELFF
TRBD1,.,15,TRBJ2-1,TRBV12-5,TGTGCTAGTGCCCACCCGGACAGGGGGGTTAATGAGCAGTTCTTC,CASAHPDRGVNEQFF
.,.,18,TRBJ2-1,TRBV6-1,TGTGCCAGCAGTGGGAGAGAGGGGGGGGCGGTGCGCTACGATGCGCAGTATTTC,CASSGREGGAVRYDAQYF
.,few,15,TRBJ2-1,TRBV6-5,TGTGCCAGCAGTTACTCGAGGAACGACTACAATGAGCAGTTCTTC,CASSYSRNDYNEQFF
TRBD1,.,15,TRBJ2-2,TRBV6-2/TRBV6-3,TGTGCCAGCAGATATCCCGGGACAGGGGACGGGGAGCTGTTTTTT,CASRYPGTGDGELFF
.,.,15,TRBJ2-3,TRBV12-3/TRBV12-4,TGTGCCAACACCCAACGTGTGAGCGGCACAGATACGCAGTATTTT,CANTQRVSGTDTQYF
TRBD1,many,13,TRBJ2-1,TRBV6-1,TGTGCCAGCATTTTAGGACAGGGCAATGAGCAGTTCTTC,CASILGQGNEQFF
.,.,11,TRBJ1-4,TRBV7-2,TGTGCCAGCAGCGCGTTTGAACACCTGTTTTTT,CASSAFEHLFF
TRBD1,.,15,TRBJ2-5,TRBV6-1,TGTGCCAGCACCTCGGGACAGGGGGCTCTCAAGACCCAGTACTTC,CASTSGQGALKTQYF
TRBD2,.,16,TRBJ2-4,TRBV5-6,TGTGCCAGCAGCCGTAGCGGGAGTGATCCCAAAAACATTCAGTACTTC,CASSRSGSDPKNIQYF